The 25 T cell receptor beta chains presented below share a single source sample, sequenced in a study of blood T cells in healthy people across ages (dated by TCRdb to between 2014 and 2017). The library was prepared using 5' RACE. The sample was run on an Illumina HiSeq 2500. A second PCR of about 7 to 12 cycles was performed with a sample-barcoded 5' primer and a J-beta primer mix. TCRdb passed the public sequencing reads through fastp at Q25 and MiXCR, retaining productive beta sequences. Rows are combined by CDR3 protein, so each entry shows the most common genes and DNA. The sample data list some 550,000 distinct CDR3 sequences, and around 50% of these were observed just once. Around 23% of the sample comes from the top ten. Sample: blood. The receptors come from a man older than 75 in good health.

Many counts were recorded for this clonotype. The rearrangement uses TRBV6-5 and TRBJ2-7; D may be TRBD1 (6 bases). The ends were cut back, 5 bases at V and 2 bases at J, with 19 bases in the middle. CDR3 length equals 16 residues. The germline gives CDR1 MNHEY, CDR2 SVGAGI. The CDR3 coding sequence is TGTGCCAGCAGTGCATTTACCGGGACACCTACCTACGAGCAGTACTTC. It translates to CASSAFTGTPTYEQYF.

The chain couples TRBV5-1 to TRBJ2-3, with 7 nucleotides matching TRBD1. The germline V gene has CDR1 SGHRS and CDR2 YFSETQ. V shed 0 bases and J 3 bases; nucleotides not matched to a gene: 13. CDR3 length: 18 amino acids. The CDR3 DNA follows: TGCGCCAGCAGCTTGGGTGTTACCGGACAGGCCAGAACAGATACGCAGTATTTT. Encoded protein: CASSLGVTGQARTDTQYF.

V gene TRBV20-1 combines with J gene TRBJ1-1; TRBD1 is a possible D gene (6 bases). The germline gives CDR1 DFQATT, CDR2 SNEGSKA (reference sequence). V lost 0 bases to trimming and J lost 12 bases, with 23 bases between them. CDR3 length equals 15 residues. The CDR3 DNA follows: TGCAGTGCTAGAGATGGAGGGACACCCGGTATTGGGACTTTCTTT. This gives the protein CSARDGGTPGIGTFF.

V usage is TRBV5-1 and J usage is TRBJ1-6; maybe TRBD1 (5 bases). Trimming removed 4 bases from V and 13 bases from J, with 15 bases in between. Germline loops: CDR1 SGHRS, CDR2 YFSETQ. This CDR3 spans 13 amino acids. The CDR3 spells CASSIEPGRPLHF. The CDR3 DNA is TGCGCCAGCAGCATCGAGCCAGGGCGTCCCCTCCACTTT.

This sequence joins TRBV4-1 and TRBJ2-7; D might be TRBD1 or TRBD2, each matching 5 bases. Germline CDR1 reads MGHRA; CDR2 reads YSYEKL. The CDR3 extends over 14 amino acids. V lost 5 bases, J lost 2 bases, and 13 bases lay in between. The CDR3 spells CASSARDPTYEQYF. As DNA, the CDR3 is TGCGCCAGCAGCGCCCGGGACCCGACCTACGAGCAGTACTTC.

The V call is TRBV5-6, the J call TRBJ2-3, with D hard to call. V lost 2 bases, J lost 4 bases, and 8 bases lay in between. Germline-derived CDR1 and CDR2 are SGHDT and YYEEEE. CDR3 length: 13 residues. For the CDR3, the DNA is TGTGCCAGCAGCTTTATGGTCGCAGATACGCAGTATTTT. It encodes CASSFMVADTQYF.

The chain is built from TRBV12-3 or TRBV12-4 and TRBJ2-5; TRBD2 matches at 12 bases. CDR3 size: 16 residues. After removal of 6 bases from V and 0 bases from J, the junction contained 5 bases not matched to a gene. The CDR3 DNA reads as TGTGCCAGCAGCAGGGGACTAGCGGGTTACCAAGAGACCCAGTACTTC. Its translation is CASSRGLAGYQETQYF.

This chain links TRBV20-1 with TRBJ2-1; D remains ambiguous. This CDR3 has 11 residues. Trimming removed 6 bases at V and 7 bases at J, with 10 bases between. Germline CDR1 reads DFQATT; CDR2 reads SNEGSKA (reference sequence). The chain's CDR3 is CSAQTGNEQFF. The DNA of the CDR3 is TGCAGTGCGCAGACTGGTAATGAGCAGTTCTTC.

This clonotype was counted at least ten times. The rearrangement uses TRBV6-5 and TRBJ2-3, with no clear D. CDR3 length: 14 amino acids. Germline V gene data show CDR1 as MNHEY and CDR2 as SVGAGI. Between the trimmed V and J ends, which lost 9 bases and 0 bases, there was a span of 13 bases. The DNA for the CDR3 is TGTGCCAGGGACCTACTCACAAGCACAGATACGCAGTATTTT. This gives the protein CARDLLTSTDTQYF.

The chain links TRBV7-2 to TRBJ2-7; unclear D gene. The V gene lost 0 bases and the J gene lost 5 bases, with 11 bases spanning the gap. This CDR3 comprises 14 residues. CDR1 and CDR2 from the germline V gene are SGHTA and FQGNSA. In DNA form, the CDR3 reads TGTGCCAGCAGCTTAGCGGGTAGACCCCACGAGCAGTACTTC. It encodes CASSLAGRPHEQYF.

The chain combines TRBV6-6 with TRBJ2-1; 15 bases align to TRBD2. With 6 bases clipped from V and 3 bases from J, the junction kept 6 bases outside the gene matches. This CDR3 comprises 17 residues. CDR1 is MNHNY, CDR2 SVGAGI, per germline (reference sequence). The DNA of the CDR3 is TGTGCCAGCAGGTGGACTAGCGGGAGGGCCGACTACAATGAGCAGTTCTTC. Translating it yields CASRWTSGRADYNEQFF.

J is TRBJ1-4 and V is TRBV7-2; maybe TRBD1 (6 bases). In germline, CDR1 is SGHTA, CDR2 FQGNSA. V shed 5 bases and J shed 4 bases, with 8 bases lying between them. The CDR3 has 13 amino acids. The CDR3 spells CASSQDSNEKLFF. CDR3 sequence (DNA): TGTGCCAGCAGCCAGGACAGTAATGAAAAACTGTTTTTT.

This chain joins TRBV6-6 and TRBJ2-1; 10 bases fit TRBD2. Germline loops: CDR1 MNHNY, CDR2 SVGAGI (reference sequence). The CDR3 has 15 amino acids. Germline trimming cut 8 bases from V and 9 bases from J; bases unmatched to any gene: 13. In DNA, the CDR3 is TGTGCCAGCGGCCTAATGCTAGCGGGAGAGGGTGAGCAGTTCTTC. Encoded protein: CASGLMLAGEGEQFF.

The CDR3 DNA follows: TGCAGTGCCTTCCTTAGCGGGGGGCGCACAGATACGCAGTATTTT. It translates to CSAFLSGGRTDTQYF. The V gene is TRBV20-1, the J gene TRBJ2-3; 10 bases agree with TRBD2. Germline V gene lookup returns CDR1 DFQATT and CDR2 SNEGSKA (reference sequence). V lost 6 bases and J lost 1; bases outside the gene matches: 7. The CDR3 has 15 residues.

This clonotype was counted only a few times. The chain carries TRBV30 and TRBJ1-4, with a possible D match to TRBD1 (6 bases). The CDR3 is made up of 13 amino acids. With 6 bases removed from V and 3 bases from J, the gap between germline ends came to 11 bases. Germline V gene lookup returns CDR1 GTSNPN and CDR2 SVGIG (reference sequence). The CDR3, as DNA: TGTGCCTGTACAGGGATTGCTAATGAAAAACTGTTTTTT. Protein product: CACTGIANEKLFF.

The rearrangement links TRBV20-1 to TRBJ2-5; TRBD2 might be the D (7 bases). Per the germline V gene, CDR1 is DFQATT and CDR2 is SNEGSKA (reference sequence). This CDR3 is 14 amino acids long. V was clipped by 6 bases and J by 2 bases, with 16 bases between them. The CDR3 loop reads CSAPRGGGQETQYF. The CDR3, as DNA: TGCAGTGCACCTCGGGGAGGGGGACAAGAGACCCAGTACTTC.

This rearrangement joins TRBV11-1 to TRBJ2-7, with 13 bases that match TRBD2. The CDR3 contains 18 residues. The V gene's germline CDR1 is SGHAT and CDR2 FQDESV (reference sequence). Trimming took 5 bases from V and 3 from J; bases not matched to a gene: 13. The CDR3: CASSNAGTSGIRLYEQYF. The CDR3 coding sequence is TGTGCCAGCAGCAACGCTGGGACTAGCGGGATCCGGCTCTACGAGCAGTACTTC.

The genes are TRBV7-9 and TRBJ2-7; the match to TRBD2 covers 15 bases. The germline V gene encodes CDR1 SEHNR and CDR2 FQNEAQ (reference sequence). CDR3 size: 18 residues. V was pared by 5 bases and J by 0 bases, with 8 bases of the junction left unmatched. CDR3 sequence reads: CASSRGTSGGFASYEQYF. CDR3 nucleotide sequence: TGTGCCAGCAGCCGCGGGACTAGCGGGGGGTTCGCCTCCTACGAGCAGTACTTC.

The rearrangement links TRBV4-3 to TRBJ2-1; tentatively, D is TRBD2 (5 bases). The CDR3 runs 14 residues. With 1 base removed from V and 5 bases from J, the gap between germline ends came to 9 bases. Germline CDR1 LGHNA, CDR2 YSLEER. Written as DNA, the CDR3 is TGCGCCAGCAGCCAAGGGACTTGGGACAATGAGCAGTTCTTC. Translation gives CASSQGTWDNEQFF.

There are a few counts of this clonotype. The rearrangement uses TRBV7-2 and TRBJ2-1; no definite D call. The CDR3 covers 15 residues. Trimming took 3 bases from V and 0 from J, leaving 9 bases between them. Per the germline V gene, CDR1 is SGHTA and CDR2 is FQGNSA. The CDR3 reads CASSFQSYSYNEQFF. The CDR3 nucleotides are TGTGCCAGCAGCTTCCAGTCCTACTCCTACAATGAGCAGTTCTTC. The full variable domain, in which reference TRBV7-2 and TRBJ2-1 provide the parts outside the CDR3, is GAGVSQSPSNKVTEKGKDVELRCDPISGHTALYWYRQSLGQGLEFLIYFQGNSAPDKSGLPSDRFSAERTGGSVSTLTIQRTQQEDSAVYLCASSFQSYSYNEQFFGPGTRLTVL.

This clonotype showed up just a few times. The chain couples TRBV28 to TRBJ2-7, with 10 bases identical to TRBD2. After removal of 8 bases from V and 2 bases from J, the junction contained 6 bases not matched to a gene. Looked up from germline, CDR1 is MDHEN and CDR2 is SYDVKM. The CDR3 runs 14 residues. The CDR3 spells CASATSGIPYEQYF. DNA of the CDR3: TGTGCCAGCGCTACTAGCGGGATACCCTACGAGCAGTACTTC.

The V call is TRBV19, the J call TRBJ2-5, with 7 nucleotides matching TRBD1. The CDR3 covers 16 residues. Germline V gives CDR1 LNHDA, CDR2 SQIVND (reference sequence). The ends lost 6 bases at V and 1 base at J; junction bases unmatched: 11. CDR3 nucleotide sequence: TGTGCCAGTAGCCCAGTGGACAGGACAATCCAAGAGACCCAGTACTTC. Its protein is CASSPVDRTIQETQYF.

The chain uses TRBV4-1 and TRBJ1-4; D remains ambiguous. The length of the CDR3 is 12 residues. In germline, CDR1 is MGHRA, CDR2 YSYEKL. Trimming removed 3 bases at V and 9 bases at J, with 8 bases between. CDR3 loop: CASSQVEQKLFF. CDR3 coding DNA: TGCGCCAGCAGCCAGGTGGAGCAAAAACTGTTTTTT.

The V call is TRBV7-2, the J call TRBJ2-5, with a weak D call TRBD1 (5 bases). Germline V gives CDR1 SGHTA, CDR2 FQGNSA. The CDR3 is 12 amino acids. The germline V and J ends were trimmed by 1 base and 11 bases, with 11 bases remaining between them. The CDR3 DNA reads TGTGCCAGCAGCTTAGAGGGGAATGAGCAGTACTTC. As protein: CASSLEGNEQYF.

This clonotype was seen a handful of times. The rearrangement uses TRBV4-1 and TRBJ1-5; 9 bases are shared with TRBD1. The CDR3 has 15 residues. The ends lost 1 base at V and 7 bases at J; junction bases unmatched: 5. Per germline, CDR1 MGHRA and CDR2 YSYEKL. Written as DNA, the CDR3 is TGCGCCAGCAGCCAAGGGGACAGGGAAAACCAGCCCCAGCATTTT. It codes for CASSQGDRENQPQHF.